Listed below are T cell receptor beta chains from one sample, sequenced in a study of cytomegalovirus exposure and HLA in healthy donors. Sequencing used immunoSEQ multiplex PCR; TCRdb keeps in-frame clones, though not all of them. This table has 130,000 or so clones, 70% to 75% appearing once. Sequencing was done on a sample of PBMCs. These receptors were obtained from a middle-aged woman in good health and CMV-seropositive. Both conserved end residues are part of each CDR3.

CASSGGLAGGRGETQYF,TRBV5-4
CASSFLGGDNEQFF,TRBV5-4
CASSLGGFVGNTIYF,TRBV5-4
CASSPALTGANGYTF,TRBV5-1
CASSGTGGGYTF,TRBV5-5
CASSLGTSGGREQFF,TRBV19
CSVTLGQGGSQNGYTF,TRBV29-1
CASSEFGHSRESNYGYTF,TRBV2
CASSPGDSVGYGYTF,TRBV4-3
CASTPGGGGNTEAFF,TRBV6-1
CASSAQGHSYEQYF,TRBV2
CASSLVLQVAGNTIYF,TRBV5-5
CASSFPTSGMLSYEQYF,TRBV5-1
CASSLARQGRNTEAFF,TRBV11-2
CASSIGRQGSNQPQHF,TRBV19
CASSLQGRKEKLFF,TRBV5-4
CASSIKLGNQPQHF,TRBV19
CASSYSSNYGFTF,TRBV6-6
CASSAGQGPYEQYF,TRBV5-1
CASSSTGLAHETQYF,TRBV5-1
CATSRVDEQFF,TRBV15
CASSYTGKPTDTQYF,TRBV5-6
CAIGIGQGNEKLFF,TRBV10-3
CASSSNGPTDGGGLYGYTF,TRBV28
CASSLGGREQYF,TRBV28
CASSQVAGGDADTQYF,TRBV4-2
CASSLMVTGNTEAFF,TRBV5-1
CASSYTGQGGGYTF,TRBV6-6
CASTRRGKGHEQYF,TRBV28
CASSTSGSGTGELFF,TRBV9
CASSEGPGLVRPEQFF,TRBV6-1
CASSLSGDQETQYF,TRBV5-1
CASSLDRLTGELFF,TRBV5-6
CASSGGPTGASGYTF,TRBV6-1
CASSFTGATSSGNTIYF,TRBV7-2
CASSLQTRTGDGTDTQYF,TRBV11-3
CASSSLALNQPQHF,TRBV7-2
CASGGEGKGGYTF,TRBV2
CASSQGPGGFEAFF,TRBV6-1
CASSFGTGGWRGAVF,TRBV28
CASSLTTAGVNTDTQYF,TRBV7-3
CASSGFWAGGESNQPQHF,TRBV19
CASSLLGGVTDTQYF,TRBV5-1
CASSLVSGVVREQYF,TRBV11-2
CASSQERGGEATNEKLFF,TRBV23-1
CASSYSGTSGKYEQYF,TRBV28
CASSLGLFSGNTIYF,TRBV7-2
CALIRRDIYNEQFF,TRBV30
CASSEGNRVRGGELFF,TRBV6-1
CASSQLQSSEQYF,TRBV14
CASSSTGLTNYGYTF,TRBV5-1
CAWQGGGNTEAFF,TRBV30